A single sample is the source of the 22 T cell receptor beta chains below, sequenced in a study of blood T cells in healthy people across ages. Through a sample-barcoded 5' primer and a J-beta primer mix, a second PCR was run for 7 to 11 cycles. From the 5' RACE reads, TCRdb called clonotypes with MiXCR, one entry per CDR3 protein. Among 1,500,000 or so distinct CDR3 sequences listed, approximately 59% were seen once. Sequencing was carried out using blood. The receptors originated from a man between 18 and 29 years old in good health.

This chain connects TRBV7-9 to TRBJ1-2; D unresolved. This CDR3 spans 10 amino acids. V lost 4 bases to trimming and J lost 5 bases, with 2 bases between them. Germline V gene lookup returns CDR1 SEHNR and CDR2 FQNEAQ (reference sequence). Here the CDR3 DNA reads TGTGCCAGCAGCTCGTATGGCTACACCTTC. Amino acids: CASSSYGYTF.

This chain connects TRBV29-1 to TRBJ2-3; 9 bases fit TRBD1. CDR3 length equals 13 residues. The germline CDR1 and CDR2 sequences are SQVTM and ANQGSEA. J gave up 1 base and V 7 bases, and 3 bases lay outside the gene matches. CDR3: CSAGQGGTDTQYF. CDR3 DNA: TGCAGCGCGGGACAGGGCGGCACAGATACGCAGTATTTT.

There are a few counts of this clonotype. V and J are TRBV7-2 and TRBJ2-3, with D unclear. The CDR3 contains 13 residues. The V end lost 5 bases, the J end lost 5 bases, and 11 bases lay between the germline ends. Per the germline V gene, CDR1 is SGHTA and CDR2 is FQGNSA. The CDR3 DNA reads as TGTGCCAGCAGCCTCCAGGACGGAGATACGCAGTATTTT. Protein sequence: CASSLQDGDTQYF.

The chain links TRBV6-6 to TRBJ1-2; perhaps TRBD1 as D (5 bases). The V end lost 4 bases, the J end lost 7 bases, and 13 bases lay between the germline ends. This CDR3 spans 13 amino acids. Per the germline V gene, CDR1 is MNHNY and CDR2 is SVGAGI (reference sequence). CDR3 in amino acids: CASSSGGGSGYTF. CDR3 nucleotides: TGTGCCAGCAGTTCTGGGGGTGGGAGTGGCTACACCTTC.

This chain links TRBV20-1 with TRBJ2-1; TRBD1 matches 7 bases. There are 13 residues in the CDR3. V was pared by 4 bases and J by 5 bases, with 5 bases of the junction left unmatched. Germline V lookup: CDR1 DFQATT, CDR2 SNEGSKA (reference sequence). The CDR3, as DNA: TGCAGTGCTATTTGGACAGGAAACAATGAGCAGTTCTTC. Translated, it gives CSAIWTGNNEQFF.

The chain carries TRBV7-2 and TRBJ2-6; D not resolved. V lost 1 base, J lost 0 bases, and 7 bases lay in between. This CDR3 is built from 16 residues. Germline V gene data show CDR1 as SGHTA and CDR2 as FQGNSA. CDR3 coding DNA: TGTGCCAGCAGCTTAGTACCAGACTCTGGGGCCAACGTCCTGACTTTC. It specifies CASSLVPDSGANVLTF. The full variable domain, in which reference TRBV7-2 and TRBJ2-6 provide the parts outside the CDR3, is GAGVSQSPSNKVTEKGKDVELRCDPISGHTALYWYRQSLGQGLEFLIYFQGNSAPDKSGLPSDRFSAERTGGSVSTLTIQRTQQEDSAVYLCASSLVPDSGANVLTFGAGSRLTVL.

This chain connects TRBV7-9 to TRBJ2-5; tentatively, D is TRBD2 (5 bases). Trimming removed 8 bases at V and 5 bases at J, with 15 bases between. CDR1 and CDR2 (germline): SEHNR, FQNEAQ (reference sequence). This CDR3 contains 13 residues. The CDR3 DNA follows: TGTGCCAGCTTGAGAGGGTTTGGCGAGACCCAGTACTTC. Amino acid sequence: CASLRGFGETQYF.

This chain links TRBV29-1 with TRBJ2-7; TRBD1 is a possible D gene (6 bases). Germline lookup yields CDR1 SQVTM and CDR2 ANQGSEA. Trimming shortened V by 7 bases and J by 3 bases, and 16 bases separated the two germline ends. The CDR3 has 13 amino acids. The CDR3 DNA sequence: TGCAGCGCTGCACAGGGCCGGTACTACGAGCAGTACTTC. Its protein is CSAAQGRYYEQYF.

V gene TRBV4-1 combines with J gene TRBJ2-7; TRBD2 matches at 11 bases. The V gene's germline CDR1 is MGHRA and CDR2 YSYEKL. The CDR3 is 15 amino acids. The V segment lost 3 bases and the J segment 4 bases; nucleotides outside the gene matches: 5. CDR3 in amino acids: CASSQVRTSGYEQYF. The CDR3 DNA reads TGCGCCAGCAGCCAGGTCCGGACTAGCGGGTACGAGCAGTACTTC.

The V gene is TRBV20-1, the J gene TRBJ2-1; possible D gene TRBD2, 6 bases. CDR1 DFQATT and CDR2 SNEGSKA come from the germline V gene (reference sequence). The CDR3 runs 13 residues. Trimming cost V 3 bases and J 11 bases, with 17 bases left between them. As DNA, the CDR3 is TGCAGTGCTAGGAGGGACTTATTAAATCAGCAGTTCTTC. This translates into CSARRDLLNQQFF.

The chain joins TRBV3-1 to TRBJ2-4; no definite D call. The ends were cut back, 2 bases at V and 0 bases at J, with 11 bases in the middle. Germline V gene sequence: CDR1 LGHDT, CDR2 YNNKEL (reference sequence). The CDR3 extends over 16 amino acids. CDR3 sequence (DNA): TGTGCCAGCAGCCAAAGGCGTGGAGTAGCCAAAAACATTCAGTACTTC. Encoded protein: CASSQRRGVAKNIQYF.

This chain uses TRBV18 with TRBJ1-4; D not resolved. The CDR3 sequence is 13 residues long. V was pared by 2 bases and J by 6 bases, with 7 bases between. CDR1 is KGHSH and CDR2 is LQKENI in the germline V gene. CDR3 nucleotide sequence: TGTGCCAGCTCACCAATAACGGATGAAAAACTGTTTTTT. This translates into CASSPITDEKLFF.

The chain links TRBV27 to TRBJ2-3; D unclear. The CDR3 consists of 16 residues. Per germline, CDR1 MNHEY and CDR2 SMNVEV (reference sequence). The V and J ends lost 9 bases and 4 bases respectively, with 23 bases between them. CDR3 in amino acids: CASGLFSRVVADTQYF. DNA of the CDR3: TGTGCCAGTGGGTTGTTTAGTCGGGTTGTGGCAGATACGCAGTATTTT.

The rearrangement uses TRBV27 and TRBJ1-2, with TRBD1 as a possible D gene (5 bases). The CDR3 has 15 residues. Deletions cut 2 bases from V and 1 base from J, with 11 bases between. CDR1 and CDR2 from the germline V gene are MNHEY and SMNVEV (reference sequence). The CDR3 reads CASSLTGGINYGYTF. CDR3 sequence (DNA): TGTGCCAGCAGTTTAACCGGGGGGATTAACTATGGCTACACCTTC.

The chain uses TRBV6-1 and TRBJ1-5, with D maybe TRBD1 (5 bases). V shed 0 bases and J shed 7 bases, with 13 bases lying between them. Germline V gene lookup returns CDR1 MNHNS and CDR2 SASEGT. The CDR3 runs to 15 residues. This CDR3 is CASSEALRSGQPQHF. In DNA, the CDR3 is TGTGCCAGCAGTGAAGCGCTTAGGTCAGGGCAGCCCCAGCATTTT.

V gene TRBV7-2 combines with J gene TRBJ2-7; D remains ambiguous. The CDR3 runs to 16 residues. Germline CDR1 SGHTA, CDR2 FQGNSA. V lost 0 bases to trimming and J lost 4 bases, with 16 bases between them. CDR3 residues: CASSLAMGQVRYEQYF. The DNA of the CDR3 is TGTGCCAGCAGCTTAGCGATGGGTCAGGTGAGATACGAGCAGTACTTC. Full variable domain (remainder filled in from reference TRBV7-2 and TRBJ2-7): GAGVSQSPSNKVTEKGKDVELRCDPISGHTALYWYRQSLGQGLEFLIYFQGNSAPDKSGLPSDRFSAERTGGSVSTLTIQRTQQEDSAVYLCASSLAMGQVRYEQYFGPGTRLTVT.

The CDR3 DNA reads TGTGCCAGCAGTGACCGAAGGAGGGGACTAGCGGGCCTAAGCACAGATACGCAGTATTTT. This sequence encodes CASSDRRRGLAGLSTDTQYF. The V call is TRBV12-3 or TRBV12-4, the J call TRBJ2-3; 12 bases match TRBD2. This CDR3 spans 20 amino acids. V shed 5 bases and J 0 bases; nucleotides not matched to a gene: 15.

This clonotype was counted only a few times. This sequence joins TRBV3-1 and TRBJ2-1; D not resolved. The CDR3 is made up of 13 amino acids. Deletions cut 1 base from V and 7 bases from J, with 8 bases between. Per the germline V gene, CDR1 is LGHDT and CDR2 is YNNKEL (reference sequence). In DNA, the CDR3 is TGTGCCAGCAGCCAAGTCGAGAGAAATGAGCAGTTCTTC. Protein product: CASSQVERNEQFF.

The chain couples TRBV6-2 or TRBV6-3 to TRBJ2-7; possible D gene TRBD1, 6 bases. TRBJ2-5 explains the end of the DNA better; the J call may be wrong. The CDR3 extends over 12 amino acids. Germline V lookup: CDR1 MNHEY, CDR2 SVGEGT. The CDR3 sequence: CASKQGGETQYF. CDR3 DNA: TGTGCCAGCAAACAGGGCGGAGAGACCCAGTACTTC.

Turning to this clonotype: One end of the junction is discordant with germline, which a read error may explain. The rearrangement uses TRBV7-9 and TRBJ2-3; 12 positions match TRBD2. This CDR3 has 15 residues. The germline V gene has CDR1 SEHNR and CDR2 FQNEAQ (reference sequence). The CDR3 sequence: CASRQLAGGADTRYF. CDR3 coding DNA: TGTGCCAGCAGACAACTAGCGGGGGGAGCAGATACGCGGTATTTT.

A few counts support this clonotype. The rearrangement links TRBV4-1 to TRBJ1-2, with a possible D match to TRBD1 (6 bases). The V gene lost 3 bases and the J gene lost 3 bases, with 17 bases spanning the gap. Per the germline V gene, CDR1 is MGHRA and CDR2 is YSYEKL. The CDR3 is 16 residues long. CDR3 nucleotide sequence: TGCGCCAGCAGCCAGGGTTTGGGGGGGCTGGACTATGGCTACACCTTC. Translating it yields CASSQGLGGLDYGYTF.

The rearrangement uses TRBV7-9 and TRBJ2-3, with 9 nucleotides matching TRBD2. After removal of 7 bases from V and 0 bases from J, the junction contained 8 bases not matched to a gene. The CDR3 is 16 amino acids. Germline V gives CDR1 SEHNR, CDR2 FQNEAQ (reference sequence). The CDR3 loop is CASTRLAETSTDTQYF. The CDR3, as DNA: TGTGCCAGCACCAGACTAGCGGAGACTAGCACAGATACGCAGTATTTT. Looking up the rest from reference TRBV7-9 and TRBJ2-3 gives the full variable domain: DTGVSQNPRHKITKRGQNVTFRCDPISEHNRLYWYRQTLGQGPEFLTYFQNEAQLEKSRLLSDRFSAERPKGSFSTLEIQRTEQGDSAMYLCASTRLAETSTDTQYFGPGTRLTVL.